The TCR beta chain under discussion was sequenced for a study of blood T cell repertoires in COVID-19. J was trimmed by 6 bases and V by 4 bases; bases with no gene match: 12. This CDR3 is 17 amino acids long. Germline assignment: CDR1 LGHDT and CDR2 YNNKEL (reference sequence). Using immunoSEQ multiplex PCR, the repertoire was profiled, and TCRdb retains in-frame clones only, with some absent. The table includes about 230,000 clones, approximately 90% detected once. This clone was observed a few times. The source is a man in his forties or fifties with COVID-19, enrolled during active disease. V usage is TRBV3-1 (or the pseudogene TRBV3-2) and J usage is TRBJ2-4; 10 bases match TRBD2. The sample taken for sequencing was peripheral blood. The CDR3 sequence: CASSPRTSGTKRNIQYF. CDR3 bases: TGTGCCAGCAGCCCGCGGACTAGCGGCACGAAACGAAACATTCAGTACTTC.